This TCR beta chain was identified during a study of technical replicates of blood from a handful of donors. TCRdb's copy holds only in-frame clones and misses some; the assay was immunoSEQ multiplex PCR. The table records nearly 80,000 clones, about 96% of them present only once. The CDR3 is 12 residues long. CDR1 is SGHDT, CDR2 YYEEEE, per germline. J was trimmed by 10 bases and V by 4 bases; bases with no gene match: 3. The sample consisted of T cells isolated from PBMCs. This chain joins TRBV5-6 and TRBJ2-1, with 9 bases lining up with TRBD1. This TCR was sampled from a human donor in good health. The CDR3 loop is CASSLTGGEQFF. In DNA, the CDR3 is TGTGCCAGCAGCCTTACAGGGGGCGAGCAGTTCTTC.